The rows below give T cell receptor beta chains drawn from one sample of a study of cytomegalovirus exposure and HLA in healthy donors. Some clones are missing from TCRdb's copy, which holds only in-frame ones; the method was immunoSEQ multiplex PCR. The listing records about 200,000 clones. Sequenced sample: PBMCs. These receptors originate from a girl between 2 and 10 years old in good health and CMV-seropositive. Each CDR3 is given without its conserved first and last residue.

TRBV28,ASSFSTDYGYT
TRBV6-6,ASSPDLDRAAYT
TRBV5-1,ASSLGGQAGEEQY
TRBV28,ASTRGGNTEAF
TRBV6-5,ASSSPGLENVEQY
TRBV5-1,ASSLGAGNNEKLF
TRBV5-1,ASSFSVGDSRILQETQY
TRBV5-4,ASSLERGPSYEQY
TRBV29-1,SSHRRVASYNEQF
TRBV4-1,ASSDRGNTIY
TRBV28,ASTRGQATGNTIY
TRBV27,ASSLSGGVGAYGEQY
TRBV15,ATSRGFWENGYT
TRBV6-5,ASSYSQGSNQPQH
TRBV28,ASSFSDSITEAF
TRBV12-5,ASGSTGTIRADTQY
TRBV10-3,ATKDSVYNEQF
TRBV5-1,ASSLGFGQGDIQY
TRBV9,ASSVGVGQGSRNGYT
TRBV10-1,ASSDSTGMNTEAF
TRBV19,ASSIALSGSSYEQY
TRBV10-2,ATRMAYNEQF
TRBV6-5,ASSDRGSSYEQY
TRBV25-1,ASSAGAYYGYT
TRBV28,ASSPSPGQDEKLF
TRBV29-1,SASLATNEKLF
TRBV7-9,ASSLTLTGQPYEQY
TRBV6-6,ASSPGQAKMAGELF
TRBV7-8,ASSLEARGWGDTQY
TRBV4-1,ASSTAGGRGGETQY
TRBV7-8,ASSTPTGFQETQY
TRBV28,ASSLTSGFTGELF
TRBV27,ASSWGENQPQH
TRBV19,ASSISVAVNQPQH
TRBV2,ASGVGASSPPYNEQF
TRBV6-1,ASGVLGVSGNTIY
TRBV30,AWSVWRTSGALANEQF
TRBV28,ASSLGQGFYNEQF
TRBV7-8,ASSVGRDYQETQY
TRBV5-8,ASIAGGAWPYNEQF
TRBV19,ASSIDRDRNYEQY
TRBV2,ASSTTGTGSYNEQF
TRBV5-1,ASSLGRGNEQY
TRBV13,ASSSRQHYNSPLH
TRBV5-1,ASSLRGNTEAF
TRBV28,ASSSGVRWAYGYT
TRBV5-8,ASSLLPDGAYEQY
TRBV7-8,ASSLGGVTGELF
TRBV6-5,ASSYKADNEQF
TRBV28,ASSLGPLADPYEQY
TRBV20-1,SAIPPGQY
TRBV5-1,ASSAGVASTDTQY